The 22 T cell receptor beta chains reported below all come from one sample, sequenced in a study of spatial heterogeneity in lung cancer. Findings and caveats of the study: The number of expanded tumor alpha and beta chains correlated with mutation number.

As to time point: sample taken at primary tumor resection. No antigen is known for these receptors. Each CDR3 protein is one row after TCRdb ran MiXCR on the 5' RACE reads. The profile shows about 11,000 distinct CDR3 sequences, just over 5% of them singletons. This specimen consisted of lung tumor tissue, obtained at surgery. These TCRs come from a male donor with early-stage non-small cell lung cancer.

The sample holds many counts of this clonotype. The chain's CDR3 is CSARALTGTGKNTIYF. The CDR3, as DNA: TGCAGTGCTAGAGCCTTAACCGGGACAGGGAAGAACACCATATATTTT. This rearrangement joins TRBV20-1 to TRBJ1-3; TRBD1 matches 9 bases. This CDR3 comprises 16 residues. The germline CDR1 and CDR2 sequences are DFQATT and SNEGSKA (reference sequence). With V trimmed by 1 base and J by 7 bases, 11 bases remained unmatched.

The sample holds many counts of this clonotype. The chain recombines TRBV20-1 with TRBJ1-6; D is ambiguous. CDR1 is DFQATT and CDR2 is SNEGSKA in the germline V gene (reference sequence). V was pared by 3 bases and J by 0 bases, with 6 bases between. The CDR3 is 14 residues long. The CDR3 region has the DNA TGCAGTGCTAGTCCCCCCTCCTATAATTCACCCCTCCACTTT. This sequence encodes CSASPPSYNSPLHF.

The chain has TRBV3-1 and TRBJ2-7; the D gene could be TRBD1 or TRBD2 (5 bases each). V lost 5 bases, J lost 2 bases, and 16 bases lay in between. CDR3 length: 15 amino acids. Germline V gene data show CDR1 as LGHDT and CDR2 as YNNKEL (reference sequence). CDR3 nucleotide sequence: TGTGCCAGCAGCTATCGCCGGGACGGACCCTACGAGCAGTACTTC. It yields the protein CASSYRRDGPYEQYF.

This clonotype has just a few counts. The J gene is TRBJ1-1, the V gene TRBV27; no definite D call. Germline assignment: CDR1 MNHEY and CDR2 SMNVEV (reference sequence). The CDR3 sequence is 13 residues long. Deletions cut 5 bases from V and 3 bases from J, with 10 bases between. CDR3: CASSRGWDTEAFF. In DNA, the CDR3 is TGTGCCAGCAGTCGAGGATGGGACACTGAAGCTTTCTTT.

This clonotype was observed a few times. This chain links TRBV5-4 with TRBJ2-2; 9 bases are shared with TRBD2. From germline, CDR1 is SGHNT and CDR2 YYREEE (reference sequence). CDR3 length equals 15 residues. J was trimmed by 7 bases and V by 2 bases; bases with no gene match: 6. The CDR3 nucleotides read TGTGCCAGCAGCTTCGGCGGGAGGGACGGCGGGGAGCTGTTTTTT. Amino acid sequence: CASSFGGRDGGELFF. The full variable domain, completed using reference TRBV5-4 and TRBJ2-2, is ETGVTQSPTHLIKTRGQQVTLRCSSQSGHNTVSWYQQALGQGPQFIFQYYREEENGRGNFPPRFSGLQFPNYSSELNVNALELDDSALYLCASSFGGRDGGELFFGEGSRLTVL.

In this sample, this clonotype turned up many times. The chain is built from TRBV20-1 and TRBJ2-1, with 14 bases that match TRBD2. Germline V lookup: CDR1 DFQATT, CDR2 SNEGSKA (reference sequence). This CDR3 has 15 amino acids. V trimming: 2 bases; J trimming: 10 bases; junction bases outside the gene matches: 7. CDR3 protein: CSARPGLAGVREQFF. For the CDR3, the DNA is TGCAGTGCTAGACCGGGACTAGCGGGAGTAAGGGAGCAGTTCTTC.

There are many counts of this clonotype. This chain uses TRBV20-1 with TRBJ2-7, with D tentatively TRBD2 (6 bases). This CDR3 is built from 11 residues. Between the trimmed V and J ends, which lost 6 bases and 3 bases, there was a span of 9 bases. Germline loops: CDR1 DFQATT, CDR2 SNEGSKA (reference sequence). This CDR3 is CSAGSGYEQYF. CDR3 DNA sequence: TGCAGTGCCGGGAGCGGCTACGAGCAGTACTTC.

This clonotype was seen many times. CDR3: CSAAGGTDTQYF. The DNA of the CDR3 is TGCAGCGCGGCGGGAGGCACAGATACGCAGTATTTT. The V gene is TRBV29-1, the J gene TRBJ2-3; the match to TRBD2 covers 7 bases. V lost 7 bases and J lost 1; bases outside the gene matches: 2. The length of the CDR3 is 12 residues. Germline V lookup: CDR1 SQVTM, CDR2 ANQGSEA.

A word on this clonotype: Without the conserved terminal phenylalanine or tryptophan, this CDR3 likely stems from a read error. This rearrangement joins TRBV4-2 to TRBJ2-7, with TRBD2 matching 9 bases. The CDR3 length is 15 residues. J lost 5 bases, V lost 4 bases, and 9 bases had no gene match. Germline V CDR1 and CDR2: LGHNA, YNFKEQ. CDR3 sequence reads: CASSLLPSGTNEQYL. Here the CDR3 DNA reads TGTGCCAGCAGCCTCCTCCCTAGCGGGACTAACGAGCAGTACCTC.

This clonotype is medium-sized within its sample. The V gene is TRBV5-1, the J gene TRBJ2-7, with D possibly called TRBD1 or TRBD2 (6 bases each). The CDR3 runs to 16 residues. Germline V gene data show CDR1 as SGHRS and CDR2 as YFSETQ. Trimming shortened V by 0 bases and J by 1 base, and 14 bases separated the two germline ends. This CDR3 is CASSLEGGTGSYEQYF. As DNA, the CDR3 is TGCGCCAGCAGCTTGGAAGGGGGGACGGGATCCTACGAGCAGTACTTC.

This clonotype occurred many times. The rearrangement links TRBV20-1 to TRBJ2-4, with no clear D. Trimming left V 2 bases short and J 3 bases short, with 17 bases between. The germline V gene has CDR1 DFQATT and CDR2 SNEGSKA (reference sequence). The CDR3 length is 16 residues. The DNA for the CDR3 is TGCAGTGCTAGATCCAGTCTCATGCGCGGCAAAAACATTCAGTACTTC. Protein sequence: CSARSSLMRGKNIQYF.

The CDR3 loop reads CATSRVRGLAVYNEQFF. The CDR3 DNA reads TGTGCCACCAGCAGAGTCAGGGGACTAGCGGTCTACAATGAGCAGTTCTTC. The rearrangement joins TRBV15 to TRBJ2-1; 11 bases line up with TRBD2. Germline V gene sequence: CDR1 LNHNV, CDR2 YYDKDF (reference sequence). CDR3 length: 17 amino acids. J gave up 3 bases and V 1 base, and 5 bases lay outside the gene matches.

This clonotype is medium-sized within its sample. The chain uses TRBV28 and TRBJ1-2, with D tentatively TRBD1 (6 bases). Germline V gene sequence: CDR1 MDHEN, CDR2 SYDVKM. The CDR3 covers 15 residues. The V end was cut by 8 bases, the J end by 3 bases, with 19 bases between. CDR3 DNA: TGTGCCAGCGGTACAGGGTTGAGCCGATACTATGGCTACACCTTC. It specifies CASGTGLSRYYGYTF.

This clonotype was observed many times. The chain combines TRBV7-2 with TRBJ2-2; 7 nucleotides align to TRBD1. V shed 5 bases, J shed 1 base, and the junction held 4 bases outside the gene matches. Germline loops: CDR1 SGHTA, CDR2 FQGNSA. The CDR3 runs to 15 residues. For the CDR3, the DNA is TGTGCCAGCAGCAAGGACAGGAGGAACACCGGGGAGCTGTTTTTT. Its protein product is CASSKDRRNTGELFF.

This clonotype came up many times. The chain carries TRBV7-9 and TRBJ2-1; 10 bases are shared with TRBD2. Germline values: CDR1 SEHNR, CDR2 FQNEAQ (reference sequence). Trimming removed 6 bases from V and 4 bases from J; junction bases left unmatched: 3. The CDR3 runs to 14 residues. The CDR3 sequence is CASSPTSGYNEQFF. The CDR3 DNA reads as TGTGCCAGCAGTCCGACTAGCGGGTACAATGAGCAGTTCTTC.

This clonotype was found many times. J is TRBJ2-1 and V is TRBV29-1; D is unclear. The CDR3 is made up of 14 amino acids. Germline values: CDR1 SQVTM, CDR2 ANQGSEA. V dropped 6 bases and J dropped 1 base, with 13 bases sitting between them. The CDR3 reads CSVFYTTSYNEQFF. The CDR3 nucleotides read TGCAGCGTATTCTATACGACTTCCTACAATGAGCAGTTCTTC.

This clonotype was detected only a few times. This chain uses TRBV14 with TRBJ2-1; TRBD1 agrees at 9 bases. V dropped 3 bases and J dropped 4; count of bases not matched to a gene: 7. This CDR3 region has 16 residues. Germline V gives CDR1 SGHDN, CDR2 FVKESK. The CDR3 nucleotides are TGTGCCAGCAGCCACTCCGGGACAGGGAAGTACAATGAGCAGTTCTTC. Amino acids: CASSHSGTGKYNEQFF.

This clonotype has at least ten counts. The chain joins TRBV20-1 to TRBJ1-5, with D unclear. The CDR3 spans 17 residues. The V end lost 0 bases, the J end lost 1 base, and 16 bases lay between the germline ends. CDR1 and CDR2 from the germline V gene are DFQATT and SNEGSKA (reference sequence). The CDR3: CSARDSLRSWSNQPQHF. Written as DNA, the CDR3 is TGCAGTGCTAGAGATTCCCTTAGGTCCTGGAGCAATCAGCCCCAGCATTTT.

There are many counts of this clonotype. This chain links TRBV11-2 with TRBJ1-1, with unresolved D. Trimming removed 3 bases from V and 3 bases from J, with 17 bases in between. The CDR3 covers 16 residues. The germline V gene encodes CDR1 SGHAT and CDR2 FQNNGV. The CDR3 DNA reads TGTGCCAGCAGCTTGGAGTTGGGAGGAAGATACACTGAAGCTTTCTTT. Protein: CASSLELGGRYTEAFF. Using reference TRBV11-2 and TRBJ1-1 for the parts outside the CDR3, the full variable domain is EAGVAQSPRYKIIEKRQSVAFWCNPISGHATLYWYQQILGQGPKLLIQFQNNGVVDDSQLPKDRFSAERLKGVDSTLKIQPAKLEDSAVYLCASSLELGGRYTEAFFGQGTRLTVV.

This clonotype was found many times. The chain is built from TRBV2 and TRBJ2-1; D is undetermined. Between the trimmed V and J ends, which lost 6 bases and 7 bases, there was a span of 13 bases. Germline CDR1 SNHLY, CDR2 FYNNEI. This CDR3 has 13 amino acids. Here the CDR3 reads CASRLSGRNEQFF. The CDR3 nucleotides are TGTGCCAGCAGACTATCGGGCCGGAATGAGCAGTTCTTC.

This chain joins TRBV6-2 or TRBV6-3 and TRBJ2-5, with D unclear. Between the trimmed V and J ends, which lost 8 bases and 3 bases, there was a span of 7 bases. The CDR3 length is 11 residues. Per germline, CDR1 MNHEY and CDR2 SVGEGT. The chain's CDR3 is CASSSKETQYF. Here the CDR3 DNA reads TGTGCCAGCTCTAGTAAAGAGACCCAGTACTTC.

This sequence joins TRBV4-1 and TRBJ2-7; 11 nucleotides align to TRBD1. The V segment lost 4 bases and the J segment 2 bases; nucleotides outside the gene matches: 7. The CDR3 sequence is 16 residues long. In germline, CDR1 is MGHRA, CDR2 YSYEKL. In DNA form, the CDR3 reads TGCGCCAGCAGCCCCCGGGGACAGGGGGTGCCCTACGAGCAGTACTTC. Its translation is CASSPRGQGVPYEQYF.